This passage covers 2 T cell receptor beta chains from one sample sequenced in a study of beta chain features in type 1 diabetes (dated by TCRdb to the late 2010s). The receptor library was made with the immunoSEQ multiplex PCR assay. All of the isolated RNA was reverse transcribed with the High Capacity cDNA Reverse Transcription Kit, so expressed TCRB transcripts were sequenced. TCRdb's version of the immuneACCESS table is confined to in-frame rearrangements and falls short of the full clone set. An unresolved V gene accounts for under half of the shortfall where checked; the remainder is of unknown origin. This sample lists under 350,000 clones; 7.5% to 9.5% were detected once. About 0.93% of the sample comes from the top ten. Sequenced sample: central memory CD4+ T cells from blood. Receptors were obtained from a woman under 30 in good health.

For this clone: At the DNA level, this CDR3 is encoded by other sequences in the same sample as well. The chain recombines TRBV27 with TRBJ1-4; D remains ambiguous. V was shortened by 6 bases and J by 2 bases, with 10 bases between the two germline ends. CDR1 and CDR2 from the germline V gene are MNHEY and SMNVEV (reference sequence). This CDR3 comprises 14 residues. For the CDR3, the DNA is TGTGCCAGCAGCCCTCGACTGACTAATGAAAAACTGTTTTTT. Protein product: CASSPRLTNEKLFF.

V is TRBV14 and J is TRBJ2-1; TRBD2 might be the D (5 bases). CDR1 and CDR2 from the germline V gene are SGHDN and FVKESK. V was shortened by 2 bases and J by 7 bases, with 18 bases between the two germline ends. The CDR3 contains 16 residues. CDR3: CASSQRWEPPPNEQFF. CDR3 bases: TGTGCCAGCAGCCAACGGTGGGAGCCCCCACCAAATGAGCAGTTCTTC.